Listed here are 29 T cell receptor beta chains from one sample, sequenced in a study of T cells in Graves' hyperthyroidism and ophthalmopathy. TCR beta CDR3 regions were amplified from RNA. Initially, a first-round RT-PCR of the TCR CDR3 employed the HTBI primer set. MiXCR was run by TCRdb on the multiplex PCR reads, yielding one entry per CDR3 protein. The sample carries about 500,000 distinct CDR3 sequences, approximately 17% recorded once. The sequenced sample was blood. The source of these receptors is a woman aged 18-29 years with Graves' ophthalmopathy.

This clonotype was seen ten or more times. The chain joins TRBV7-9 to TRBJ2-3; 7 positions match TRBD2. The CDR3 totals 12 residues. J was trimmed by 8 bases and V by 7 bases; bases with no gene match: 6. Germline assignment: CDR1 SEHNR and CDR2 FQNEAQ (reference sequence). The CDR3: CASNPSGGTQYF. The CDR3 DNA is TGTGCCAGCAATCCTAGCGGAGGTACGCAGTATTTT.

This clonotype has ten or more counts. V gene TRBV28 combines with J gene TRBJ1-2, with D possibly being TRBD1 (6 bases). The CDR3 runs to 13 residues. Germline CDR1 MDHEN, CDR2 SYDVKM. V gave up 8 bases and J gave up 2 bases, with 12 bases separating them. The CDR3 DNA reads TGTGCCAGCGACCGGGACACCAACTATGGCTACACCTTC. Translated, it gives CASDRDTNYGYTF.

The sample holds many counts of this clonotype. The J gene is TRBJ2-4, the V gene TRBV3-1; 9 bases map to TRBD2. V gave up 0 bases and J gave up 11 bases; unmatched junction bases: 2. Germline-derived CDR1 and CDR2 are LGHDT and YNNKEL (reference sequence). The length of the CDR3 is 13 residues. This chain's CDR3 is CASSQEGLAFQYF. CDR3 nucleotide sequence: TGTGCCAGCAGCCAAGAGGGACTAGCATTTCAGTACTTC.

This clonotype appeared many times. The CDR3 loop reads CATRGWNTEAFF. The CDR3 DNA reads as TGTGCCACCAGGGGTTGGAACACTGAAGCTTTCTTT. V and J are TRBV6-1 and TRBJ1-1; possible D gene TRBD1, 6 bases. Germline CDR1 MNHNS, CDR2 SASEGT. V was pared by 10 bases and J by 1 base, with 10 bases between. CDR3 length: 12 amino acids.

J is TRBJ1-1 and V is TRBV6-5; D unclear. CDR3 length: 15 residues. Germline loops: CDR1 MNHEY, CDR2 SVGAGI. The V and J ends lost 0 bases and 2 bases respectively, with 10 bases between them. The CDR3 DNA sequence: TGTGCCAGCAGTTACTCGAATTTCCACAACACTGAAGCTTTCTTT. Its translation: CASSYSNFHNTEAFF.

On this clonotype: A much larger clone differs from this one at a single base, so this may be a read error. The chain combines TRBV27 with TRBJ2-7, with D perhaps given as TRBD1 or TRBD2 (5 bases each). The CDR3 runs 20 residues. Germline V gives CDR1 MNHEY, CDR2 SMNVEV (reference sequence). Trimming left V 0 bases short and J 0 bases short, with 24 bases between. This CDR3 is CASSLSGMSRGSGPSYEQYF. In DNA form, the CDR3 reads TGTGCCAGCAGTTTATCGGGGATGTCACGGGGCTCAGGTCCCTCCTACGAGCAGTACTTC.

In this sample, this clonotype turned up many times. This chain uses TRBV7-9 with TRBJ1-6; D unclear. This CDR3 is built from 13 residues. In germline, CDR1 is SEHNR, CDR2 FQNEAQ (reference sequence). Trimming took 5 bases from V and 14 from J, leaving 16 bases between them. The CDR3 spells CASSPETPLALHF. The CDR3, as DNA: TGTGCCAGCAGCCCTGAGACCCCTTTGGCCCTCCACTTT.

Concerning this clonotype itself: This could be a read error, since a much larger clone is one nucleotide away. The chain couples TRBV28 to TRBJ1-6; D gene unclear. CDR1 is MDHEN and CDR2 is SYDVKM in the germline V gene. This CDR3 contains 16 residues. The CDR3 coding sequence is TGTGCCAGCGGTTTGAGACCCGGCGGCCAGGACTCACCCCTCCACTTT. Its protein is CASGLRPGGQDSPLHF.

This clonotype was detected ten times or more. DNA of the CDR3: TGCAGTGCTAGAGATCGAGGGGCACGGGCTTTCTTT. Encoded protein: CSARDRGARAFF. The V gene is TRBV20-1, the J gene TRBJ1-1; D may be TRBD1 (5 bases). Trimming took 0 bases from V and 11 from J, leaving 13 bases between them. Germline V CDR1 and CDR2: DFQATT, SNEGSKA (reference sequence). The CDR3 has 12 residues.

The chain carries TRBV3-1 and TRBJ2-6; no firm D call. This CDR3 comprises 16 residues. CDR1 LGHDT and CDR2 YNNKEL come from the germline V gene (reference sequence). Trimming took 1 base from V and 0 from J, leaving 7 bases between them. The CDR3 DNA sequence: TGTGCCAGCAGCCAAGTTATCTCCTCTGGGGCCAACGTCCTGACTTTC. Its translation: CASSQVISSGANVLTF.

This clonotype was detected only a few times. The J gene is TRBJ1-5, the V gene TRBV29-1, with D unclear. The CDR3 totals 13 residues. Between the trimmed V and J ends, which lost 5 bases and 4 bases, there was a span of 12 bases. Germline V gene sequence: CDR1 SQVTM, CDR2 ANQGSEA. DNA for the CDR3: TGCAGCGTTTTCCTAAGAGGAAATCAGCCCCAGCATTTT. Its protein product is CSVFLRGNQPQHF.

Here the CDR3 DNA reads TGCGCCAGCAGCCCTAGAGGGGGTATTGCTGAAGCTTTCTTT. Its protein product is CASSPRGGIAEAFF. The chain employs TRBV4-1 and TRBJ1-1, with D maybe TRBD1 (6 bases). The germline V gene has CDR1 MGHRA and CDR2 YSYEKL. CDR3 length equals 14 residues. The V end was cut by 4 bases, the J end by 6 bases, with 15 bases between.

V gene TRBV4-1 combines with J gene TRBJ2-1; 7 bases map to TRBD1. From germline, CDR1 is MGHRA and CDR2 YSYEKL. The J segment lost 5 bases and the V segment lost 5 bases, leaving 9 bases of the junction unmatched. This CDR3 contains 15 residues. The CDR3, as DNA: TGCGCCAGCAGCTCCAAACAGGGGAACGACAATGAGCAGTTCTTC. It specifies CASSSKQGNDNEQFF.

This clonotype has at least ten counts. CDR3 region: CASSLEASGYNEQFF. CDR3 nucleotides: TGTGCCAGCAGCTTAGAGGCTAGCGGGTACAATGAGCAGTTCTTC. V usage is TRBV7-6 and J usage is TRBJ2-1; 8 bases are shared with TRBD2. V lost 1 base, J lost 4 bases, and 3 bases stayed unmatched. The CDR3 contains 15 residues. Germline loops: CDR1 SGHVS, CDR2 FNYEAQ.

At least ten counts were recorded for this clonotype. This chain links TRBV3-1 with TRBJ2-1; D is possibly TRBD1 (5 bases). Trimming removed 4 bases at V and 3 bases at J, with 16 bases between. In germline, CDR1 is LGHDT, CDR2 YNNKEL (reference sequence). The CDR3 is 16 amino acids. CDR3 nucleotide sequence: TGTGCCAGCAGCCGTACAGGAACTCTGGGCTACAATGAGCAGTTCTTC. Translation gives CASSRTGTLGYNEQFF.

This rearrangement joins TRBV20-1 to TRBJ2-1; the match to TRBD1 covers 8 bases. V lost 6 bases to trimming and J lost 3 bases; unmatched junction nucleotides: 4. The germline V gene has CDR1 DFQATT and CDR2 SNEGSKA (reference sequence). CDR3 length equals 13 residues. The CDR3 DNA is TGCAGTGCCCGGACAGGGTTCTACAATGAGCAGTTCTTC. Encoded protein: CSARTGFYNEQFF.

V usage is TRBV20-1 and J usage is TRBJ1-2, with no clear D. CDR1 and CDR2 (germline): DFQATT, SNEGSKA (reference sequence). This CDR3 has 15 amino acids. Deletions cut 1 base from V and 2 bases from J, with 14 bases between. This CDR3 reads CSARVGQTANYGYTF. DNA for the CDR3: TGCAGTGCTAGAGTGGGCCAAACGGCCAACTATGGCTACACCTTC.

This clonotype was seen only a few times. The rearrangement uses TRBV9 and TRBJ1-2, with D possibly being TRBD1 (6 bases). The CDR3 covers 17 residues. V lost 3 bases and J lost 4, with 22 bases in between. Germline-derived CDR1 and CDR2 are SGDLS and YYNGEE. CDR3 sequence (DNA): TGTGCCAGCAGCGCAAGTGGAGGGGGGCCAGCCGGCTATGGCTACACCTTC. Translating gives CASSASGGGPAGYGYTF.

There are many counts of this clonotype. The chain joins TRBV6-5 to TRBJ2-7; 8 positions agree with TRBD1. V dropped 0 bases and J dropped 2; count of bases not matched to a gene: 12. The germline CDR1 and CDR2 sequences are MNHEY and SVGAGI. The CDR3 has 18 residues. CDR3 sequence (DNA): TGTGCCAGCAGTTACTCTTCTCCGACAGGGGCGAATACCTACGAGCAGTACTTC. The encoded protein is CASSYSSPTGANTYEQYF.

There are many counts of this clonotype. The rearrangement links TRBV20-1 to TRBJ2-1; 14 bases fit TRBD2. This CDR3 comprises 16 residues. From germline, CDR1 is DFQATT and CDR2 SNEGSKA (reference sequence). V lost 2 bases and J lost 7; bases outside the gene matches: 7. CDR3 sequence reads: CSARLLGTSGGNEQFF. For the CDR3, the DNA is TGCAGTGCTAGATTGTTGGGGACTAGCGGGGGAAATGAGCAGTTCTTC.

This clonotype has at least ten counts. The V and J genes are TRBV20-1 and TRBJ2-3, with 9 bases identical to TRBD2. Germline V gene data show CDR1 as DFQATT and CDR2 as SNEGSKA (reference sequence). This CDR3 has 16 residues. The V segment lost 3 bases and the J segment 3 bases; nucleotides outside the gene matches: 10. This chain's CDR3 is CSASALAGSRTDTQYF. The CDR3 DNA is TGCAGTGCTAGTGCGCTAGCGGGGTCACGGACAGATACGCAGTATTTT.

This clonotype was seen ten or more times. V and J are TRBV2 and TRBJ2-4; a weak D match, TRBD1 (6 bases). The CDR3 totals 13 residues. Trimming took off 8 bases at V and 6 bases at J, with 14 bases between the two ends. The germline gives CDR1 SNHLY, CDR2 FYNNEI. DNA of the CDR3: TGTGCCAGCGGACGATTACAGGGAAACATTCAGTACTTC. It specifies CASGRLQGNIQYF.

At least ten counts were recorded for this clonotype. J is TRBJ1-1 and V is TRBV27; no clear D gene. Germline V gives CDR1 MNHEY, CDR2 SMNVEV (reference sequence). V was cut by 8 bases and J by 3 bases, with 10 bases left in between. CDR3 length: 12 residues. The CDR3 sequence: CASLGADTEAFF. CDR3 nucleotide sequence: TGTGCCAGCCTTGGAGCAGACACTGAAGCTTTCTTT.

This clonotype was observed a few times. The chain joins TRBV30 to TRBJ2-2; possibly TRBD1 or TRBD2 for D (5 bases each). Between the trimmed V and J ends, which lost 5 bases and 10 bases, there was a span of 11 bases. CDR1 GTSNPN and CDR2 SVGIG come from the germline V gene (reference sequence). There are 11 residues in the CDR3. The CDR3 coding sequence is TGTGCCTGGGGTCTAGGGACGGAGCTGTTTTTT. This codes for CAWGLGTELFF.

The chain carries TRBV7-3 and TRBJ2-7; D may be TRBD1 or TRBD2 (5 bases each). Trimming removed 5 bases from V and 7 bases from J, with 15 bases in between. CDR3 length equals 13 residues. From germline, CDR1 is SGHTA and CDR2 FQGTGA. Here the CDR3 DNA reads TGTGCCAGCAGCCCACGGGGCCGAGAGGAGCAGTACTTC. Encoded protein: CASSPRGREEQYF.

The chain links TRBV6-1 to TRBJ2-6; D uncertain. Trimming removed 5 bases at V and 1 base at J, with 9 bases between. This CDR3 region has 15 residues. Germline V lookup: CDR1 MNHNS, CDR2 SASEGT. The CDR3 region is CASSRTASGANVLTF. DNA for the CDR3: TGTGCCAGCAGTCGGACGGCATCTGGGGCCAACGTCCTGACTTTC.

This clonotype was counted many times. The gene calls are TRBV28 and TRBJ2-2; TRBD2 agrees at 13 bases. This CDR3 has 16 amino acids. V lost 5 bases to trimming and J lost 6 bases; unmatched junction nucleotides: 6. Germline V gene lookup returns CDR1 MDHEN and CDR2 SYDVKM. The CDR3 region is CASSLGLAGAAGELFF. CDR3 bases: TGTGCCAGCAGTCTTGGACTAGCGGGAGCGGCCGGGGAGCTGTTTTTT.

In DNA, the CDR3 is TGTGCCAGCTCACCCCTGGCGGAGTCGGGGACCCAGTACTTC. Translating gives CASSPLAESGTQYF. The chain is built from TRBV18 and TRBJ2-5; D is undetermined. Germline CDR1 is KGHSH and CDR2 is LQKENI. Deletions cut 3 bases from V and 7 bases from J, with 15 bases between. The CDR3 length is 14 residues. The full variable domain, in which reference TRBV18 and TRBJ2-5 provide the parts outside the CDR3, is NAGVMQNPRHLVRRRGQEARLRCSPMKGHSHVYWYRQLPEEGLKFMVYLQKENIIDESGMPKERFSAEFPKEGPSILRIQQVVRGDSAAYFCASSPLAESGTQYFGPGTRLLVL.

This clonotype was picked up many times. V is TRBV7-6 and J is TRBJ2-7, with 7 bases aligning to TRBD2. V shed 1 base and J 0 bases; nucleotides not matched to a gene: 9. Per germline, CDR1 SGHVS and CDR2 FNYEAQ. This CDR3 has 17 residues. CDR3 coding DNA: TGTGCCAGCAGCTTAGGTATTCGCGGGGGTATCTCCTACGAGCAGTACTTC. Encoded protein: CASSLGIRGGISYEQYF.